The TCR beta chain described here comes from a study of blood T cell repertoires in COVID-19. Study details: There were acute and convalescent COVID-19 samples, and they came from the United States, Italy and Spain.

Unmatched junction bases numbered 4, after V lost 3 bases and J lost 4 bases. The CDR3 contains 14 residues. Per germline, CDR1 SGHDT and CDR2 YYEEEE. Participant-reported clinical history was the basis for cohort assignment. Method: immunoSEQ multiplex PCR; TCRdb's copy keeps in-frame clones and lacks some. Found here are 150,000 to 200,000 clones, 75% to 85% of them singletons; the top ten hold around 3.2%. Source material: PBMCs or T cells enriched from blood (not recorded which). This receptor was obtained from a woman in her sixties or seventies who had recovered from COVID-19. The chain recombines TRBV5-6 with TRBJ2-7, with 10 bases identical to TRBD1. CDR3 sequence: CASSSLDRGYEQYF. CDR3 coding DNA: TGTGCCAGCAGCTCGCTGGACAGGGGGTACGAGCAGTACTTC.